This T cell receptor beta chain stems from a study of response to subunit inactivated influenza vaccine. The CDR3 is made up of 14 amino acids. J lost 5 bases, V lost 7 bases, and 7 bases had no gene match. Germline CDR1 reads LNHDA; CDR2 reads SQIVND (reference sequence). TCRdb re-analysed the RT-PCR reads in MiXCR, keeping a single row per CDR3 protein. The sample gives about 540,000 distinct CDR3 sequences, around 25% of which show up once; around 2.8% is in the top ten. The data were also submitted as part of a second study, on T cells expressing NK-cell markers. That publication notes: Beta-chain TCR cDNA was generated via 5'RACE template switching with UMIs.

The V call is TRBV19, the J call TRBJ1-4, with 7 positions matching TRBD1. The sample here was CD4+ T cells sorted from PBMCs, taken 11 to 12 days after vaccination. The TCR originated in a man aged 45-60 years who received an inactivated influenza vaccine. The CDR3 is CASIPDRENEKLFF. CDR3 nucleotide sequence: TGTGCCAGTATCCCTGACAGGGAAAATGAAAAACTGTTTTTT.